This T cell receptor (beta chain) was recorded in a study of T cell repertoires in cytomegalovirus infection. Turning to the study itself: Both CMV infection and a matching HLA type were indicated by public TCR beta signatures.

Findings and limits, study-wide: HLA-C-restricted CMV clonotypes gave the most frequent clonotype in two of eight donors.

TCRdb ran MiXCR on the reads and lists one entry per CDR3 protein. The sample has 450,000 to 650,000 distinct CDR3 sequences; roughly 42% are singletons. Points on this clonotype: Its antigen is unknown.

Per the germline V gene, CDR1 is SEHNR and CDR2 is FQNEAQ (reference sequence). The V segment lost 4 bases and the J segment 3 bases; nucleotides outside the gene matches: 4. CDR3 size: 16 residues. The chain links TRBV7-9 to TRBJ2-1; 12 nucleotides align to TRBD2. Material: cultured PBMCs, obtained from culture after CMV antigen stimulation. The clonotype was recovered from a human donor in good health (CMV status not recorded). Some clones in this sample may be carry-over from other donors' samples. CDR3 DNA sequence: TGTGCCAGCAGCTCCGGACTAGCGGGACTCTACAATGAGCAGTTCTTC. As protein: CASSSGLAGLYNEQFF. The full variable domain, rest sourced from reference TRBV7-9 and TRBJ2-1, is DTGVSQNPRHKITKRGQNVTFRCDPISEHNRLYWYRQTLGQGPEFLTYFQNEAQLEKSRLLSDRFSAERPKGSFSTLEIQRTEQGDSAMYLCASSSGLAGLYNEQFFGPGTRLTVL.